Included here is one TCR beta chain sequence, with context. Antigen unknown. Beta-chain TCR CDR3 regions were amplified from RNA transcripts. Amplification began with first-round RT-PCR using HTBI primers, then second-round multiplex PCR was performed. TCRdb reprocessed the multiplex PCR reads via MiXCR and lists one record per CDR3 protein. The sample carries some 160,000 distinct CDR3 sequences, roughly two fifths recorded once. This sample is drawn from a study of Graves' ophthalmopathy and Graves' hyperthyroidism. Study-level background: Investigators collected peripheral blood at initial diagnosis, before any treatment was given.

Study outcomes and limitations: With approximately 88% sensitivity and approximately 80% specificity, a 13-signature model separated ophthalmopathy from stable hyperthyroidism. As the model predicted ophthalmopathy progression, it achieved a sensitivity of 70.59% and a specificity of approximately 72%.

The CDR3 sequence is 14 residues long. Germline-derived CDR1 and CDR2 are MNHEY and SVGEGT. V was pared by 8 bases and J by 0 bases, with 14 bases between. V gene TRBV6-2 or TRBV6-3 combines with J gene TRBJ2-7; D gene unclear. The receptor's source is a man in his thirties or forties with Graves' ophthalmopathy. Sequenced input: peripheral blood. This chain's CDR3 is CASSRREDSYEQYF. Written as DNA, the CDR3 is TGTGCCAGCTCTAGACGCGAGGACTCCTACGAGCAGTACTTC.